This TCR beta chain was recorded in a study of blood T cell repertoires in COVID-19. The overall study: Sample material is recorded as cDNA or gDNA derived from T cells, B-cell-depleted T cells, or PBMCs.

With V trimmed by 6 bases and J by 11 bases, 13 bases remained unmatched. The CDR3 has 14 residues. From germline, CDR1 is MDHEN and CDR2 SYDVKM. The assay was immunoSEQ multiplex PCR, and TCRdb's table has in-frame clones only and misses some. The sample consists of roughly 120,000 clones, 70% to 85% of them appearing once. The chain recombines TRBV28 with TRBJ1-3; TRBD1 agrees at 7 bases. This TCR came from a man in his 70s with active or convalescent COVID-19. What was sequenced was peripheral blood. The chain's CDR3 is CASRPGGTAFSIYF. The CDR3 nucleotides are TGTGCCAGCAGACCCGGCGGGACAGCCTTTTCCATATATTTT.